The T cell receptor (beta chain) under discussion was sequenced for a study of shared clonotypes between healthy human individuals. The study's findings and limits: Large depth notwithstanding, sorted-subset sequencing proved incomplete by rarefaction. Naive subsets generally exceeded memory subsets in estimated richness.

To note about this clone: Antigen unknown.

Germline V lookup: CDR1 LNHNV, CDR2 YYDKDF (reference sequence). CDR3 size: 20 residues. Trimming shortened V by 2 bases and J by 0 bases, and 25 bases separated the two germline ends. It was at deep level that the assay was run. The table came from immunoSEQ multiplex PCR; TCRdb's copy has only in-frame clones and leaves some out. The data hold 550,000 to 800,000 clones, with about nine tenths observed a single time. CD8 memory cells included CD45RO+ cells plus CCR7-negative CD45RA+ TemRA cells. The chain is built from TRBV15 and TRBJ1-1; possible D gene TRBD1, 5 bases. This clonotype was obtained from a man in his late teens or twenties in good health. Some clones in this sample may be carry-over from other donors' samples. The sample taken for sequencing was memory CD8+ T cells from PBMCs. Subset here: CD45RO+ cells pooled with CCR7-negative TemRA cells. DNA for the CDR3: TGTGCCACCAGCAGAAGTCGGCGGGGCAGCGACAAACTCATGAACACTGAAGCTTTCTTT. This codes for CATSRSRRGSDKLMNTEAFF.